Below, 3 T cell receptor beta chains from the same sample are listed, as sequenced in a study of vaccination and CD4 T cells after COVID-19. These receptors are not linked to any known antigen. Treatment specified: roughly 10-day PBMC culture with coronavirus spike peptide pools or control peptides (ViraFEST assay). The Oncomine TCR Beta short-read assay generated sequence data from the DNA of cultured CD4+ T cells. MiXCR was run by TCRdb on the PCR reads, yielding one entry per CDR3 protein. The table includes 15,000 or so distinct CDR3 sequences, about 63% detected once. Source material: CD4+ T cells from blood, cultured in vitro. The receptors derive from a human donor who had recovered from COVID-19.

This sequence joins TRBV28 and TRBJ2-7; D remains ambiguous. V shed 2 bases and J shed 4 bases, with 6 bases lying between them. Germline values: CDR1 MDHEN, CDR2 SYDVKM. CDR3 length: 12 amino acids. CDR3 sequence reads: CASSLKRYEQYF. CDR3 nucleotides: TGTGCCAGCAGTTTAAAGAGGTACGAGCAGTACTTC.

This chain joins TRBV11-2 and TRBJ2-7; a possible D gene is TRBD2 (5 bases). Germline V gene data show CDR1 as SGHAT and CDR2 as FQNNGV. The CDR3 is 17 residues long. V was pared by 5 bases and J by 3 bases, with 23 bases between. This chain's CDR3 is CASSVIPGSRALYEQYF. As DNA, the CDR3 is TGTGCCAGCAGCGTGATACCCGGCTCGCGGGCACTCTACGAGCAGTACTTC.

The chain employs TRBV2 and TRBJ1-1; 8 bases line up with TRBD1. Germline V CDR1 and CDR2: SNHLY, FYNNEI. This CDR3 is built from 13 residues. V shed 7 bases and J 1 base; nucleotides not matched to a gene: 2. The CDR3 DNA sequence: TGTGCCAGCACCGGGACAGGGAACACTGAAGCTTTCTTT. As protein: CASTGTGNTEAFF.